This T cell receptor (beta chain) was retrieved from a study of radiotherapy plus CTLA-4 blockade in lung cancer. This clone was picked up a small number of times. The sample contains more than one DNA sequence encoding this CDR3. The length of the CDR3 is 13 residues. Between the trimmed V and J ends, which lost 4 bases and 1 base, there was a span of 5 bases. CDR1 is SSHAT and CDR2 is FNYEAQ in the germline V gene (reference sequence). Data came from immunoSEQ multiplex PCR; TCRdb stores just in-frame clones and leaves some out. Among 35,000 to 45,000 clones listed, more than 70% were seen once. The clonotype was recovered from a human donor with non-small cell lung cancer whose response to radiotherapy plus ipilimumab could not be evaluated. The sequences come from peripheral blood, collected from a patient treated with radiotherapy plus ipilimumab. The chain uses TRBV7-7 and TRBJ1-3; D ambiguous. The CDR3 loop is CASSSGSGNTIYF. CDR3 sequence (DNA): TGTGCCAGCAGCTCGGGGTCTGGAAACACCATATATTTT.